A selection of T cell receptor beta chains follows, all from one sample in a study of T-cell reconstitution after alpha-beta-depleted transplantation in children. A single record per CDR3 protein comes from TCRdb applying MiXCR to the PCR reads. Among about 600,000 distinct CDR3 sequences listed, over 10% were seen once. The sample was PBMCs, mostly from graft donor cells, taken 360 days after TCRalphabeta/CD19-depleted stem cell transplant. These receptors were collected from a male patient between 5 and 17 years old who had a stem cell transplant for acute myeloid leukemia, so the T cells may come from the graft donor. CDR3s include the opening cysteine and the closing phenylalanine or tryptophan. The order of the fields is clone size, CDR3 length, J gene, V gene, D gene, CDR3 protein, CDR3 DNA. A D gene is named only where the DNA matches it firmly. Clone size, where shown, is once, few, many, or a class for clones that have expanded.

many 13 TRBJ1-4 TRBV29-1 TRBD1 CSVQGAVGEKLFF TGCAGCGTCCAGGGGGCGGTCGGTGAAAAACTGTTTTTT
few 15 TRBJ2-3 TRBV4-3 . CASSQDKGLADTQYF TGCGCCAGCAGCCAAGATAAGGGTTTGGCAGATACGCAGTATTTT
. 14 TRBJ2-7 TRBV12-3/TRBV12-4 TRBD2 CASRGTSDSYEQYF TGTGCCAGCAGGGGGACTAGTGACTCCTACGAGCAGTACTTC
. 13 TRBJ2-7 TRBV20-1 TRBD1 CSARTGGFYEQYF TGCAGTGCTCGGACAGGGGGCTTCTACGAGCAGTACTTC
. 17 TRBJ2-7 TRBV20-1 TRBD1 CSAREKPDRGFGYEQYF TGCAGTGCTAGAGAGAAACCCGACAGGGGCTTTGGGTACGAGCAGTACTTC
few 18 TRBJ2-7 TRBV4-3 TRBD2 CASSQDTGLAGVVYEQYF TGCGCCAGCAGCCAAGATACGGGACTAGCGGGAGTCGTCTACGAGCAGTACTTC
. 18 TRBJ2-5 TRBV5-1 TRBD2 CASSPLAGVVLSQETQYF TGCGCCAGCAGCCCCTTAGCGGGAGTAGTGCTAAGCCAAGAGACCCAGTACTTC
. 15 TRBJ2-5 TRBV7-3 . CASSLMGSVGETQYF TGTGCCAGCAGCTTAATGGGGAGTGTCGGAGAGACCCAGTACTTC
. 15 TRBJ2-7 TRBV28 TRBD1 CASSLPPQGKYEQYF TGTGCCAGCAGTCTCCCCCCACAGGGGAAGTACGAGCAGTACTTC
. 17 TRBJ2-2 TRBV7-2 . CASSLTGRAQDTGELFF TGTGCCAGCAGCTTAACAGGGAGGGCGCAGGACACCGGGGAGCTGTTTTTT
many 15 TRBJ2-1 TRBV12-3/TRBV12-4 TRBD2 CASSSGRKAYNEQFF TGTGCCAGCAGTTCCGGGAGGAAGGCCTACAATGAGCAGTTCTTC
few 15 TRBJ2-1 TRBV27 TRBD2 CASWGTSGGVNEQFF TGTGCCAGCTGGGGGACTAGCGGAGGGGTTAATGAGCAGTTCTTC
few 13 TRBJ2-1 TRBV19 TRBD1 CASRGQGHNEQFF TGTGCCAGTAGGGGACAGGGTCACAATGAGCAGTTCTTC
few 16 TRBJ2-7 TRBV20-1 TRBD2 CSAHFRTSGRSYEQYF TGCAGTGCCCATTTCCGAACTAGCGGGAGGTCCTACGAGCAGTACTTC
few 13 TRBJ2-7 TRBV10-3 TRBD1 CAIKPGQAYEQYF TGTGCCATCAAGCCGGGACAGGCCTACGAGCAGTACTTC
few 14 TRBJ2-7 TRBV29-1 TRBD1 CSVATGQGAYEQYF TGCAGCGTTGCTACGGGACAGGGGGCCTACGAGCAGTACTTC
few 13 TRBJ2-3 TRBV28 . CASRGLITDTQYF TGTGCCAGCAGAGGACTAATCACAGATACGCAGTATTTT
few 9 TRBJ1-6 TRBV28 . CASSPPLHF TGTGCCAGCAGTCCACCCCTCCACTTT
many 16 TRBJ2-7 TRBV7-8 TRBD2 CASSSGGGRGTYEQYF TGTGCCAGCAGTTCTGGGGGCGGGAGGGGAACCTACGAGCAGTACTTC
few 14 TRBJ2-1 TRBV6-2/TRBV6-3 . CASSYSHTINEQFF TGTGCCAGCAGTTACTCGCACACCATAAATGAGCAGTTCTTC
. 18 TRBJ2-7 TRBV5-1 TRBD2 CASSFETGLAGYSYEQYF TGCGCCAGCAGCTTTGAAACGGGACTAGCGGGATACTCCTACGAGCAGTACTTC
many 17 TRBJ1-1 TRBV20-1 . CSAISGGAYTWNTEAFF TGCAGTGCCATTTCGGGGGGCGCCTATACCTGGAACACTGAAGCTTTCTTT
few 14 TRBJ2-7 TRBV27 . CASSSHISTYEQYF TGTGCCAGCAGTTCACACATTTCTACCTACGAGCAGTACTTC
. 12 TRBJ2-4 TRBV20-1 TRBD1 CSARTGKNIQYF TGCAGTGCTCGGACAGGGAAGAACATTCAGTACTTC
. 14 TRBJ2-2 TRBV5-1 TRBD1 CASGRTGGDGELFF TGCGCCAGCGGCCGGACAGGGGGCGACGGGGAGCTGTTTTTT
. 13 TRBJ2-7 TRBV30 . CAWSPYYSHEQYF TGTGCCTGGAGTCCTTACTACTCTCACGAGCAGTACTTC
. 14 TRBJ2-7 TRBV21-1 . CASSDRDSTYEQYF TGTGCCAGCAGCGACCGGGACTCCACCTACGAGCAGTACTTC
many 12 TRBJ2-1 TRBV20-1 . CSARPSVLEQFF TGCAGTGCTAGACCTAGCGTACTAGAGCAGTTCTTC
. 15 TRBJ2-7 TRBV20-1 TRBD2 CSAREIGRAHYEQYF TGCAGTGCTAGAGAAATCGGGAGGGCCCACTACGAGCAGTACTTC
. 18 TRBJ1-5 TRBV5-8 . CASSSRQAQAYSNQPQHF TGTGCCAGCAGCTCTCGACAGGCCCAAGCTTATAGCAATCAGCCCCAGCATTTT
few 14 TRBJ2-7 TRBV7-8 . CASSLVTLATEQYF TGTGCCAGCAGCTTAGTAACACTAGCTACCGAGCAGTACTTC
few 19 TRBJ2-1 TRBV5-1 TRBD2 CASSGTGLAGGPRYNEQFF TGCGCCAGCAGCGGGACGGGACTAGCGGGAGGGCCGAGATACAATGAGCAGTTCTTC
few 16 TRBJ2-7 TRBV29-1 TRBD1 CSVNSGPGQASYEQYF TGCAGCGTCAATAGCGGACCGGGACAGGCGTCCTACGAGCAGTACTTC
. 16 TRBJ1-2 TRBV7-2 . CASSPAVPFGAYGYTF TGTGCCAGCAGCCCCGCAGTTCCTTTCGGGGCCTATGGCTACACCTTC
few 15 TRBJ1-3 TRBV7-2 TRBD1 CASSPQGALGNTIYF TGTGCCAGCAGCCCACAGGGGGCATTGGGAAACACCATATATTTT
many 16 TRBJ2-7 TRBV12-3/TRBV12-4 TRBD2 CASSLSRAGAVRRQYF TGTGCCAGCAGTTTGAGCCGAGCGGGAGCGGTGAGGCGGCAGTACTTC
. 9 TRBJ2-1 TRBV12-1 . CASRGVAFF TGTGCCAGCAGGGGGGTCGCGTTCTTC
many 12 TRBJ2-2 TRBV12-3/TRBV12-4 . CASSLSGGELFF TGTGCCAGCAGTTTGAGTGGCGGGGAGCTGTTTTTT
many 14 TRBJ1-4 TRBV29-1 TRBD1 CSVGDRGLNEKLFF TGCAGCGTTGGGGACAGGGGGCTAAATGAAAAACTGTTTTTT